The 7 T cell receptor beta chains presented below share a single source sample, sequenced in a study of cytomegalovirus exposure and HLA in healthy donors. In the PCR, 60 Vbeta and 13 Jbeta primers were used. The protocol was immunoSEQ multiplex PCR, while the TCRdb copy is restricted to in-frame clones and leaves out a portion. This table has some 120,000 clones, 80% appearing once. Specimen: PBMCs. These receptor sequences come from a human donor in good health.

J is TRBJ2-1 and V is TRBV5-6; TRBD2 agrees at 9 bases. CDR1 SGHDT and CDR2 YYEEEE come from the germline V gene. The CDR3 is 16 residues long. The V segment lost 2 bases and the J segment 1 base; nucleotides outside the gene matches: 4. In DNA, the CDR3 is TGTGCCAGCAGCTTCCCGACTAGCGGTTCCTACAATGAGCAGTTCTTC. Translating it yields CASSFPTSGSYNEQFF. Drawing the rest from reference TRBV5-6 and TRBJ2-1, the complete variable domain is DAGVTQSPTHLIKTRGQQVTLRCSPKSGHDTVSWYQQALGQGPQFIFQYYEEEERQRGNFPDRFSGHQFPNYSSELNVNALLLGDSALYLCASSFPTSGSYNEQFFGPGTRLTVL.

The genes are TRBV7-2 and TRBJ2-5; D is possibly TRBD1 (5 bases). The V gene's germline CDR1 is SGHTA and CDR2 FQGNSA. CDR3 length equals 12 residues. V lost 5 bases, J lost 5 bases, and 9 bases lay in between. CDR3 sequence: CASSLGRETQYF. CDR3 sequence (DNA): TGTGCCAGCAGCCTGGGGCGGGAGACCCAGTACTTC.

This rearrangement joins TRBV7-9 to TRBJ2-1; D is unresolved. CDR1 is SEHNR, CDR2 FQNEAQ, per germline (reference sequence). The CDR3 spans 11 residues. With 5 bases removed from V and 8 bases from J, the gap between germline ends came to 7 bases. The CDR3 coding sequence is TGTGCCAGCAGCCAAGCCTATGAGCAGTTCTTC. Translating gives CASSQAYEQFF.

This clone occurred once. The gene calls are TRBV7-9 and TRBJ2-7; D is uncertain. V was clipped by 1 base and J by 4 bases, with 8 bases between them. Germline V gene data show CDR1 as SEHNR and CDR2 as FQNEAQ (reference sequence). CDR3 length: 13 amino acids. CDR3 sequence (DNA): TGTGCCAGCAGCTTAGGTCGGTCGTACGAGCAGTACTTC. Translating gives CASSLGRSYEQYF. Complete variable domain (other parts from reference TRBV7-9 and TRBJ2-7): DTGVSQNPRHKITKRGQNVTFRCDPISEHNRLYWYRQTLGQGPEFLTYFQNEAQLEKSRLLSDRFSAERPKGSFSTLEIQRTEQGDSAMYLCASSLGRSYEQYFGPGTRLTVT.

The CDR3 region is CATGRRGVTGELFF. The CDR3, as DNA: TGTGCCACCGGCCGGCGGGGGGTCACCGGGGAGCTGTTTTTT. This chain uses TRBV15 with TRBJ2-2, with 8 bases that match TRBD2. The V and J ends lost 8 bases and 4 bases, in that order; junction bases with no gene match: 6. The germline V gene has CDR1 LNHNV and CDR2 YYDKDF (reference sequence). CDR3 length equals 14 residues.

This clone appeared once. The rearrangement links TRBV6-5 to TRBJ2-7, with 11 nucleotides matching TRBD1. CDR3 length: 13 residues. The V and J ends lost 8 bases and 7 bases, in that order; junction bases with no gene match: 7. CDR1 is MNHEY, CDR2 SVGAGI, per germline. The CDR3 region is CASQRDRGGEQYF. In DNA, the CDR3 is TGTGCCAGCCAAAGGGACAGGGGGGGGGAGCAGTACTTC.

The CDR3 here is CASSLSNFGQGEQYF. Here the CDR3 DNA reads TGCGCCAGCAGCTTGAGTAATTTCGGACAGGGTGAGCAGTACTTC. This chain links TRBV5-1 with TRBJ2-7, with 8 nucleotides matching TRBD1. The J segment lost 7 bases and the V segment lost 1 base, leaving 10 bases of the junction unmatched. In germline, CDR1 is SGHRS, CDR2 YFSETQ. The CDR3 totals 15 residues.